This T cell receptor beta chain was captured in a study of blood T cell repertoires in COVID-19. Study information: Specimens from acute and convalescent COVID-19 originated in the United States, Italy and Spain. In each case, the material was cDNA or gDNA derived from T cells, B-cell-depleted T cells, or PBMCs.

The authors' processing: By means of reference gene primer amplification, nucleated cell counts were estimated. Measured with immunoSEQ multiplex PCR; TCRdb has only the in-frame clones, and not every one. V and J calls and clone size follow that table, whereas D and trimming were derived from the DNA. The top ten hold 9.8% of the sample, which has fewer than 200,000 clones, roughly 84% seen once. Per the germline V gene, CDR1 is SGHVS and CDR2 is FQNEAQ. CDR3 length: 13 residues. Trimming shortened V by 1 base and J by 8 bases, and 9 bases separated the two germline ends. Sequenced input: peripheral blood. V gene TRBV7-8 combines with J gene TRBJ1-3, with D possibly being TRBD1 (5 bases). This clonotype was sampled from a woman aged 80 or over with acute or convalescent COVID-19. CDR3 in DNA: TGTGCCAGCAGCTTAGGGGGCGGGGACACCATATATTTT. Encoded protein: CASSLGGGDTIYF.